This T cell receptor (beta chain) was identified during a study of blood T cell repertoires in COVID-19. Trimming cost V 1 base and J 2 bases; bases outside gene matches: 8. The germline V gene has CDR1 SGHDT and CDR2 YYEEEE. The CDR3 spans 16 residues. Seattle cases were enrolled at active infection and followed longitudinally. This table comes from immunoSEQ multiplex PCR, and its TCRdb copy is limited to in-frame clones, with some not included. The profile shows 170,000 or so clones, under 85% of them singletons. The sequencing input was peripheral blood. V and J are TRBV5-6 and TRBJ1-2; TRBD1 matches 7 bases. The TCR comes from an older woman with COVID-19, enrolled during active disease. Here the CDR3 DNA reads TGTGCCAGCAGCTTGTTAATCACAGGGGACAACTATGGCTACACCTTC. Its protein is CASSLLITGDNYGYTF.